This TCR beta chain was recovered during a study of T-cell memory formation after mild COVID-19. The wider study: The two donors had largely donor-specific TCR clusters.

Notes on the study in general: Clones contracting over day 15 to 85 were CD4/CD8 balanced, with later expanders leaning CD4+. Contracting CD8+ clones were enriched in EMRA, CD4+ mainly in CM and EM. In pre-infection memory, a portion of responding clones appeared, which suggested that cross-reactive memory joined.

MiXCR, run by TCRdb on the 5' RACE reads, gives a single entry per CDR3 protein. The repertoire holds around 500,000 distinct CDR3 sequences, with 18% as singletons. CDR3 length equals 17 residues. V was clipped by 5 bases and J by 2 bases, with 21 bases between them. This clonotype has more than one count but fewer than ten. Its antigen is not known. The TCR sequence derives from an adult woman who had mild COVID-19 (a few samples of this study predate the infection). Cell type and time point are not known. Material: PBMCs or a T cell subset sorted from them (not recorded which). The chain uses TRBV12-3 or TRBV12-4 and TRBJ1-1; D may be TRBD1 (5 bases). Here the CDR3 reads CASSPAGRGLYNTEAFF. CDR3 coding DNA: TGTGCCAGCAGTCCCGCGGGACGTGGGCTGTATAACACTGAAGCTTTCTTT.